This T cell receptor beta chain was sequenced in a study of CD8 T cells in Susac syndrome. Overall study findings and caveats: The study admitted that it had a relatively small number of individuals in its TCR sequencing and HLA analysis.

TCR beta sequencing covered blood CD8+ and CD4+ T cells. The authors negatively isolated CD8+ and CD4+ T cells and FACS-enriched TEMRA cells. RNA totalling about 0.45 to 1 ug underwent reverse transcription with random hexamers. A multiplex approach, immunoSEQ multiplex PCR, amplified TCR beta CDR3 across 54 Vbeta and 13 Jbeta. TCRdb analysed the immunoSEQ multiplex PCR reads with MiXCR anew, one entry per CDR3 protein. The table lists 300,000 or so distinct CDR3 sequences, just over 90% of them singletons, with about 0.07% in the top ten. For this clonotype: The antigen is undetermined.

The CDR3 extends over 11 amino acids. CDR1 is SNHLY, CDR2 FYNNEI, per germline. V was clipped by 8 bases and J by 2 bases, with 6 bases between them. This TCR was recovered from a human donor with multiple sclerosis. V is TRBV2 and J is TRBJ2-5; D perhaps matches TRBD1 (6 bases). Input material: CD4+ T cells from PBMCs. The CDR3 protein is CASGQQETQYF. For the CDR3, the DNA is TGTGCCAGCGGACAGCAAGAGACCCAGTACTTC.